This T cell receptor (beta chain) was captured in a study of memory CD4+ T cells and cytomegalovirus serostatus. This clone was seen only a few times. Single viable CD3+CD4+CD8-CD45RO+ cells were sorted as the memory CD4+ T cells. The V gene lost 5 bases and the J gene lost 5 bases, with 9 bases spanning the gap. Germline lookup yields CDR1 WSHSY and CDR2 SAAADI. This CDR3 is 12 amino acids long. Profiled with immunoSEQ multiplex PCR; TCRdb holds only in-frame clones, not every one. There are approximately 61,000 clones in the sample; less than 85% occur only once, and 0.5% to 0.55% lies in the top ten.

This chain links TRBV10-2 with TRBJ1-2, with D unresolved. The sequence was collected from an adult in good health and CMV-seronegative. Some clones in this sample may be carry-over from other donors' samples. The sequenced sample was memory CD4+ T cells from blood. In nucleotides, the CDR3 is TGCGCCAGCAGTACGGACGGATATGGCTACACCTTC. This sequence encodes CASSTDGYGYTF.